The 30 T cell receptor beta chains presented below share a single source sample, sequenced in a study of T cells in Graves' hyperthyroidism and ophthalmopathy. The TCR beta CDR3 regions underwent amplification using RNA transcripts as the source. The primer set for the first-round RT-PCR of the TCR CDR3 was HTBI. MiXCR, applied by TCRdb to the multiplex PCR reads, yields one record per CDR3 protein. Here the sample spans 500,000 or so distinct CDR3 sequences, roughly 17% being singletons. Source material: blood. These receptors were obtained from a woman aged 18-35 years with Graves' ophthalmopathy.

Worth noting for this clonotype: The junction departs from germline at one end; a sequencing error may be responsible. This chain joins TRBV12-5 and TRBJ2-6, with D possibly TRBD1 on 8 matching bases. The germline V gene encodes CDR1 LGHNT and CDR2 FRNRAP. The length of the CDR3 is 20 residues. The CDR3: CASGLEKRDRIYSGANALTF. In nucleotides, the CDR3 is TGTGCTAGTGGTTTGGAGAAGCGGGACAGGATTTACTCTGGGGCCAACGCCCTGACTTTC.

This clonotype was seen a few times. The chain is built from TRBV11-2 and TRBJ1-4, with a weak D call TRBD1 (6 bases). This CDR3 has 16 residues. V gave up 1 base and J gave up 6 bases, with 15 bases separating them. From germline, CDR1 is SGHAT and CDR2 FQNNGV. CDR3 region: CASSLVIQGVDEKLFF. DNA for the CDR3: TGTGCCAGCAGCTTAGTCATACAGGGTGTGGATGAAAAACTGTTTTTT.

This clonotype showed up many times. This chain uses TRBV28 with TRBJ1-2; D remains unclear. Deletions cut 7 bases from V and 5 bases from J, with 23 bases between. The germline V gene has CDR1 MDHEN and CDR2 SYDVKM. The CDR3 has 16 amino acids. The DNA for the CDR3 is TGTGCCAGCAATAAATTCCAGAGGGCTAGAACTTATGGCTACACCTTC. Translating gives CASNKFQRARTYGYTF.

This clonotype was counted once. The genes are TRBV27 and TRBJ1-2; the match to TRBD1 covers 10 bases. From germline, CDR1 is MNHEY and CDR2 SMNVEV (reference sequence). The CDR3 is made up of 14 amino acids. Trimming at V came to 3 bases and at J to 3 bases, leaving 1 base not matched to a gene. CDR3 coding DNA: TGTGCCAGCAGTTTCGACAGGGGGCACTATGGCTACACCTTC. Its translation: CASSFDRGHYGYTF.

Many counts were recorded for this clonotype. V is TRBV12-3 or TRBV12-4 and J is TRBJ1-4; 9 bases fit TRBD1. The CDR3 is made up of 13 amino acids. The V segment lost 6 bases and the J segment 8 bases; nucleotides outside the gene matches: 4. Here the CDR3 reads CASRGQGWEKLFF. DNA for the CDR3: TGTGCCAGCAGGGGACAGGGATGGGAAAAACTGTTTTTT.

This clonotype was detected many times. The V call is TRBV7-8, the J call TRBJ2-1; the match to TRBD2 covers 10 bases. The CDR3 spans 15 residues. Germline V gene data show CDR1 as SGHVS and CDR2 as FQNEAQ. V was pared by 1 base and J by 7 bases, with 4 bases of the junction left unmatched. The CDR3 DNA follows: TGTGCCAGCAGCTTAGTGGCTAGCGGGAGAAATGAGCAGTTCTTC. This encodes CASSLVASGRNEQFF.

This clonotype was seen a few times. The gene calls are TRBV19 and TRBJ2-7; no definite D call. Germline CDR1 and CDR2: LNHDA and SQIVND (reference sequence). V lost 3 bases and J lost 3, with 21 bases in between. This CDR3 contains 17 residues. The DNA for the CDR3 is TGTGCCAGTAGTATTAAGGCAACTCCTTCTCATATCTACGAGCAGTACTTC. Protein: CASSIKATPSHIYEQYF.

At least ten counts were recorded for this clonotype. This sequence joins TRBV7-2 and TRBJ2-7, with D possibly matching TRBD1 (6 bases). Trimming removed 3 bases at V and 9 bases at J, with 15 bases between. Germline V gene lookup returns CDR1 SGHTA and CDR2 FQGNSA. The CDR3 has 13 residues. CDR3 protein: CASSFEGVSRQYF. The DNA for the CDR3 is TGTGCCAGCAGCTTTGAGGGGGTCTCTCGGCAGTACTTC. Looking up the rest from reference TRBV7-2 and TRBJ2-7 gives the full variable domain: GAGVSQSPSNKVTEKGKDVELRCDPISGHTALYWYRQSLGQGLEFLIYFQGNSAPDKSGLPSDRFSAERTGGSVSTLTIQRTQQEDSAVYLCASSFEGVSRQYFGPGTRLTVT.

In its sample, this clonotype was seen a few times. The chain joins TRBV15 to TRBJ2-2; 7 bases line up with TRBD1. Germline loops: CDR1 LNHNV, CDR2 YYDKDF (reference sequence). V was pared by 4 bases and J by 0 bases, with 8 bases of the junction left unmatched. The CDR3 runs 17 residues. The CDR3 bases are TGTGCCACCAGCACCCTGGACAGGAGGACGAACACCGGGGAGCTGTTTTTT. Amino acid sequence: CATSTLDRRTNTGELFF.

This clonotype was seen repeatedly, ten times or more. V and J are TRBV28 and TRBJ1-1; D gene ambiguous. Trimming removed 8 bases from V and 1 base from J, with 8 bases in between. Germline CDR1 is MDHEN and CDR2 is SYDVKM. The CDR3 contains 12 residues. The DNA for the CDR3 is TGTGCCAGCGGGGTACCGAACACTGAAGCTTTCTTT. This gives the protein CASGVPNTEAFF.

Turning to this clonotype: This may stem from a read error, because a much larger clone lies one nucleotide away. V and J are TRBV12-3 or TRBV12-4 and TRBJ2-7; 8 bases align to TRBD1. This CDR3 spans 13 amino acids. CDR3 in DNA: TGTACCAGCACCCCCGGGACAGGCGGCGAGCAGTACTTC. Amino acid sequence: CTSTPGTGGEQYF.

This clonotype was seen at least ten times. The chain has TRBV9 and TRBJ2-7; D uncertain. V lost 0 bases, J lost 2 bases, and 6 bases lay in between. The CDR3 is made up of 13 amino acids. Germline-derived CDR1 and CDR2 are SGDLS and YYNGEE. The CDR3 region is CASSVAEAYEQYF. CDR3 bases: TGTGCCAGCAGCGTAGCCGAAGCCTACGAGCAGTACTTC.

Ten or more counts support this clonotype. This rearrangement joins TRBV18 to TRBJ1-2; no firm D call. This CDR3 comprises 14 residues. V lost 2 bases and J 0 bases, leaving 7 bases between the germline ends. Germline assignment: CDR1 KGHSH and CDR2 LQKENI. The CDR3, as DNA: TGTGCCAGCTCACCAACCGTAGCTAACTATGGCTACACCTTC. Translation gives CASSPTVANYGYTF.

The table lists this clonotype with a few counts. The chain recombines TRBV18 with TRBJ2-1, with 15 bases matching TRBD2. CDR1 is KGHSH, CDR2 LQKENI, per germline. The CDR3 contains 19 residues. J gave up 7 bases and V 3 bases, and 13 bases lay outside the gene matches. The CDR3 loop is CASSPPEGLAGGTVNEQFF. The CDR3 DNA sequence: TGTGCCAGCTCACCTCCTGAAGGACTAGCGGGAGGGACAGTGAATGAGCAGTTCTTC.

Many counts were recorded for this clonotype. The genes are TRBV30 and TRBJ1-2; D perhaps matches TRBD1 (6 bases). V was cut by 0 bases and J by 7 bases, with 12 bases left in between. CDR1 and CDR2 from the germline V gene are GTSNPN and SVGIG (reference sequence). The CDR3 has 13 amino acids. In DNA form, the CDR3 reads TGTGCCTGGAGTGTACCGACAGGCGCTGGCTACACCTTC. It translates to CAWSVPTGAGYTF.

The table lists this clonotype with many counts. This chain connects TRBV20-1 to TRBJ2-5, with 8 bases that match TRBD1. J was trimmed by 0 bases and V by 1 base; bases with no gene match: 4. Germline lookup yields CDR1 DFQATT and CDR2 SNEGSKA (reference sequence). CDR3 length equals 15 residues. For the CDR3, the DNA is TGCAGTGCTAGAGTTCGACAGGGGTACCAAGAGACCCAGTACTTC. Its protein is CSARVRQGYQETQYF.

This chain connects TRBV11-2 to TRBJ2-2; 8 nucleotides agree with TRBD2. The CDR3 contains 15 residues. CDR1 is SGHAT, CDR2 FQNNGV, per germline. The junction had 1 base not matched to a gene; V was cut back by 0 bases and J by 4 bases. The CDR3 bases are TGTGCCAGCAGCTTAGAGGCGGGGGGCACCGGGGAGCTGTTTTTT. Translation: CASSLEAGGTGELFF. Full variable domain (missing parts from reference TRBV11-2 and TRBJ2-2): EAGVAQSPRYKIIEKRQSVAFWCNPISGHATLYWYQQILGQGPKLLIQFQNNGVVDDSQLPKDRFSAERLKGVDSTLKIQPAKLEDSAVYLCASSLEAGGTGELFFGEGSRLTVL.

V is TRBV2 and J is TRBJ2-1; D might be TRBD1 (6 bases). Germline V gene sequence: CDR1 SNHLY, CDR2 FYNNEI. The CDR3 covers 13 residues. V was clipped by 5 bases and J by 8 bases, with 13 bases between them. CDR3 nucleotides: TGTGCCAGCAGTTTGTACAGGGTTGATGAGCAGTTCTTC. Translation gives CASSLYRVDEQFF.

The table lists this clonotype with a few counts. The chain employs TRBV20-1 and TRBJ1-2, with TRBD1 matching 11 bases. Unmatched junction bases numbered 9, after V lost 5 bases and J lost 4 bases. Germline values: CDR1 DFQATT, CDR2 SNEGSKA (reference sequence). This CDR3 region has 15 residues. The CDR3 region is CSAQRTGGSGYGYTF. The CDR3 DNA reads as TGCAGTGCTCAAAGGACAGGGGGCAGCGGCTATGGCTACACCTTC.

The chain couples TRBV3-1 to TRBJ1-1; weak D call: TRBD1 (5 bases). V lost 3 bases, J lost 3 bases, and 14 bases lay in between. The germline V gene encodes CDR1 LGHDT and CDR2 YNNKEL (reference sequence). The CDR3 is made up of 15 amino acids. CDR3 region: CASSQGGVGDTEAFF. In DNA form, the CDR3 reads TGTGCCAGCAGCCAGGGGGGGGTTGGTGACACTGAAGCTTTCTTT.

This clonotype was detected many times. J is TRBJ2-7 and V is TRBV11-3; D perhaps matches TRBD2 (6 bases). The CDR3 sequence is 14 residues long. V was trimmed by 2 bases and J by 4 bases, leaving 12 bases between them. Germline V gene data show CDR1 as SGHNT and CDR2 as YENEEA. DNA for the CDR3: TGTGCCAGCAGCTTAAACGGCGGGACTTACGAGCAGTACTTC. It codes for CASSLNGGTYEQYF.

This clonotype showed up many times. The chain carries TRBV6-1 and TRBJ2-1, with 11 nucleotides matching TRBD2. Germline CDR1 is MNHNS and CDR2 is SASEGT. V was pared by 5 bases and J by 7 bases, with 13 bases of the junction left unmatched. This CDR3 contains 17 residues. CDR3 amino acids: CASSYHHMTSGKNEQFF. DNA for the CDR3: TGTGCCAGCAGTTACCACCATATGACTAGCGGGAAGAATGAGCAGTTCTTC.

The V call is TRBV4-3, the J call TRBJ2-2; 9 bases align to TRBD2. There are 18 residues in the CDR3. The V gene's germline CDR1 is LGHNA and CDR2 YSLEER. V trimming: 4 bases; J trimming: 7 bases; junction bases outside the gene matches: 16. CDR3 sequence (DNA): TGCGCCAGCAGCCTTCACGGCGGGATAGCGGGAGTTGTCGGGGAGCTGTTTTTT. It encodes CASSLHGGIAGVVGELFF.

Ten or more counts support this clonotype. CDR3 nucleotide sequence: TGTGCCAGCACCCCTTGGGACCCAGGTACTGAAGCTTTCTTT. Translated: CASTPWDPGTEAFF. The chain combines TRBV12-3 or TRBV12-4 with TRBJ1-1, with D perhaps TRBD1 (5 bases). The CDR3 length is 14 residues. With 7 bases removed from V and 5 bases from J, the gap between germline ends came to 17 bases.

The rearrangement uses TRBV30 and TRBJ1-2; possible D gene TRBD1, 5 bases. The CDR3 loop spans 13 amino acids. The germline V gene has CDR1 GTSNPN and CDR2 SVGIG (reference sequence). Trimming removed 2 bases from V and 7 bases from J, with 14 bases in between. CDR3 sequence reads: CAWSPGRRGGYTF. DNA of the CDR3: TGTGCCTGGAGTCCAGGGAGAAGGGGTGGCTACACCTTC.

This clonotype was seen many times. The V gene is TRBV10-3, the J gene TRBJ1-2, with D tentatively TRBD1 (6 bases). Germline CDR1 and CDR2: ENHRY and SYGVKD. V was trimmed by 10 bases and J by 3 bases, leaving 24 bases between them. CDR3 length equals 16 residues. CDR3 bases: TGTGCCACCGGGTCCGCCACAGGGCCGAAAGACTATGGCTACACCTTC. Its protein is CATGSATGPKDYGYTF.

This clonotype has a handful of counts. The genes are TRBV9 and TRBJ2-1, with 10 bases fitting TRBD1. The germline CDR1 and CDR2 sequences are SGDLS and YYNGEE. There are 17 residues in the CDR3. With V trimmed by 4 bases and J by 2 bases, 9 bases remained unmatched. The DNA for the CDR3 is TGTGCCAGCAGCCCTCCCCCCGGGACAGGGGCCTACAATGAGCAGTTCTTC. Translation: CASSPPPGTGAYNEQFF.

This clonotype appeared many times. The rearrangement joins TRBV7-2 to TRBJ1-1, with TRBD1 identical over 8 bases. V shed 5 bases and J 4 bases; nucleotides not matched to a gene: 3. This CDR3 spans 13 amino acids. The germline V gene has CDR1 SGHTA and CDR2 FQGNSA. CDR3 nucleotide sequence: TGTGCCAGCAGCCGACAGGGGAGCACTGAAGCTTTCTTT. Residues: CASSRQGSTEAFF. Filled out from reference TRBV7-2 and TRBJ1-1, the complete variable domain reads GAGVSQSPSNKVTEKGKDVELRCDPISGHTALYWYRQSLGQGLEFLIYFQGNSAPDKSGLPSDRFSAERTGGSVSTLTIQRTQQEDSAVYLCASSRQGSTEAFFGQGTRLTVV.

This clonotype was seen a few times. The rearrangement links TRBV6-1 to TRBJ2-7, with a possible D match to TRBD1 (6 bases). Germline CDR1 is MNHNS and CDR2 is SASEGT. The CDR3 totals 14 residues. Trimming shortened V by 3 bases and J by 3 bases, and 12 bases separated the two germline ends. The CDR3 bases are TGTGCCAGCAGTGATAGACAGGCGCGCTACGAGCAGTACTTC. The encoded protein is CASSDRQARYEQYF.

This clonotype was observed at least ten times. The V and J genes are TRBV5-1 and TRBJ2-5, with TRBD1 matching over 9 bases. The V segment lost 0 bases and the J segment 5 bases; nucleotides outside the gene matches: 8. Germline CDR1 SGHRS, CDR2 YFSETQ. The CDR3 length is 16 residues. As DNA, the CDR3 is TGCGCCAGCAGCTTGGGGGACAGGGCAGATTCTGAGACCCAGTACTTC. Its protein product is CASSLGDRADSETQYF.